This is a list of T cell receptor beta chains from one sample in a study of regulatory T cells in long-lasting Graves disease. TCRdb re-called the multiplex PCR reads through MiXCR, storing one row per CDR3 protein. The table has about 540,000 distinct CDR3 sequences, roughly 13% seen once. The data also belong to a second study, concerning T cells in Graves' hyperthyroidism and ophthalmopathy.

Material: peripheral blood mononuclear cells (PBMCs), obtained at new diagnosis, from a patient treated with antithyroid drugs. The receptors were sampled from a man younger than 45 with Graves disease. Each CDR3 is given with its conserved first and last residue. Fields, in order: D gene, J gene, V gene, clone size, CDR3 DNA, CDR3 protein. The D gene is left open where the match is weak. Size tells how often a clone was seen (once, few, many) or the class of an expanded clone, and some rows leave it out.

TRBD2,TRBJ2-1,TRBV20-1,few,TGCAGTGCTAGACCCCCGGGACTAGTCGGTGAGCAGTTCTTC,CSARPPGLVGEQFF
-,TRBJ2-3,TRBV12-3/TRBV12-4,many,TGTGCCAGCAGTTTGACGGGGGATTCCACAGATACGCAGTATTTT,CASSLTGDSTDTQYF
TRBD2,TRBJ2-2,TRBV12-3/TRBV12-4,many,TGTGCCAGCAGTCACGGACTAGCGGGAGAATCCGGGGAGCTGTTTTTT,CASSHGLAGESGELFF
-,TRBJ2-7,TRBV12-3/TRBV12-4,-,TGTGCCAGCAGTTTAGACCTAGCCGGGACGGAGCAGTACTTC,CASSLDLAGTEQYF
-,TRBJ2-7,TRBV29-1,-,TGCAGCGTTTCGACAGGATCGAGGTACGAGCAGTACTTC,CSVSTGSRYEQYF
-,TRBJ2-7,TRBV13,many,TGTGCCAGCAGCTTAGGAAAAGCGGAGCAGTACTTC,CASSLGKAEQYF
TRBD1,TRBJ1-4,TRBV2,many,TGTGCCAGCAGGGAAAGTGGGCACAGGGGAGGGGAAAAACTGTTTTTT,CASRESGHRGGEKLFF
-,TRBJ2-7,TRBV29-1,many,TGCAGCGTGCCTGGAGACTCGACCTACGAGCAGTACTTC,CSVPGDSTYEQYF
-,TRBJ2-5,TRBV6-1,many,TGTGCCAGCAGTGTATCACAGGATGGCGAGACCCAGTACTTC,CASSVSQDGETQYF
-,TRBJ2-1,TRBV27,many,TGTGCCAGCAGTTTAGTGGCTAGCACATACAATGAGCAGTTCTTC,CASSLVASTYNEQFF
TRBD1,TRBJ2-5,TRBV6-1,many,TGTGCCAGCAGGAGAGCGACAGGGGCGGTCGAGACCCAGTACTTC,CASRRATGAVETQYF
-,TRBJ1-1,TRBV4-2,few,TGTGCCAGCAGCCAAGATTTACTGAACACTGAAGCTTTCTTT,CASSQDLLNTEAFF
-,TRBJ2-5,TRBV20-1,-,TGCAGTGCTAGCGGCGGGCTAGTGGAAGAGACCCAGTACTTC,CSASGGLVEETQYF
-,TRBJ2-2,TRBV27,many,TGTGCCAGCAGTGCGGGGGGACAGTTCACCGGGGAGCTGTTTTTT,CASSAGGQFTGELFF
-,TRBJ2-7,TRBV6-5,few,TGTGCCAGCAGTTTACCCCGAAGCGTATGGCAGTACTTC,CASSLPRSVWQYF
TRBD1,TRBJ1-5,TRBV2,many,TGTGCCAGCAGTTCCGGGACAGGGAGGCAGCCCCAGCATTTT,CASSSGTGRQPQHF
TRBD1,TRBJ1-4,TRBV5-1,many,TGCGCCAGCAGCTGGACAGGGGAGGAAAAACTGTTTTTT,CASSWTGEEKLFF
-,TRBJ2-3,TRBV5-1,many,TGCGCCAGCAGAAGACTAGAATACACAGATACGCAGTATTTT,CASRRLEYTDTQYF
-,TRBJ1-1,TRBV29-1,-,TGCAGCGTTGTATCAGGGGCCACTGAAGCTTTCTTT,CSVVSGATEAFF
-,TRBJ2-5,TRBV29-1,-,TGCAGCGTTGTATGGCACGGAGAGACCCAGTACTTC,CSVVWHGETQYF
-,TRBJ2-5,TRBV2,many,TGTGCCAGCAGTGGATCCCAGGCGATCCAAGAGACCCAGTACTTC,CASSGSQAIQETQYF
TRBD1,TRBJ1-2,TRBV9,many,TGTGCCAGCAGCGCAGGGGGTGTCAAATTTAACTATGGCTACACCTTC,CASSAGGVKFNYGYTF
TRBD2,TRBJ2-7,TRBV10-3,many,TGTGCCATCAGGTCGACTAGCGGGAGTTACGAGCAGTACTTC,CAIRSTSGSYEQYF
TRBD2,TRBJ2-6,TRBV12-3/TRBV12-4,many,TGTGCCAGCAGTTCATGGACTAGCGGGGAAGGGAGCTCTGGGGCCAACGTCCTGACTTTC,CASSSWTSGEGSSGANVLTF
-,TRBJ2-7,TRBV5-1,many,TGTGCCAGCAGCCTACAGGGACGCGGGACTTACGAGCAGTACTTC,CASSLQGRGTYEQYF
TRBD2,TRBJ2-3,TRBV7-2,-,TGTGCCAGCAGCGACACTAGCGGGAGCAATACGCAGTATTTT,CASSDTSGSNTQYF
TRBD2,TRBJ2-1,TRBV12-3/TRBV12-4,many,TGTGCCAGCTCCGGGGGGGGGCTAAATGAGCAGTTCTTC,CASSGGGLNEQFF
-,TRBJ1-2,TRBV20-1,few,TGCAGTGCTAGAATTAACAAGGCTCGTGGCTACACCTTC,CSARINKARGYTF
TRBD2,TRBJ2-2,TRBV29-1,-,TGCAGCGTGGGGAATAGCGGGGTCGGGGAGCTGTTTTTT,CSVGNSGVGELFF
-,TRBJ1-2,TRBV5-1,-,TGCGCCAGCAGCTTTCGCACACACAGGGACGGCTACACCTTC,CASSFRTHRDGYTF
TRBD2,TRBJ2-3,TRBV20-1,-,TGCAGTGCTAGACGATCGATGGACGGGAGGGTGTCAGATACGCAGTATTTT,CSARRSMDGRVSDTQYF
TRBD2,TRBJ2-1,TRBV10-3,many,TGTGCCATCAGTGAGTCGGGACTAGCGGGATACAATGAGCAGTTCTTC,CAISESGLAGYNEQFF
-,TRBJ2-1,TRBV12-5,many,TGTGCTAGTGCCAGGTTTAATGAGCAGTTCTTC,CASARFNEQFF
-,TRBJ1-1,TRBV28,many,TGTGCCAGCAGTTTGAGTAAGGGGGGAGCTTTCTTT,CASSLSKGGAFF
-,TRBJ2-1,TRBV2,many,TGTGCCAGCAGTCGACAGATCTTGAGCTCCTACAATGAGCAGTTCTTC,CASSRQILSSYNEQFF
TRBD2,TRBJ2-3,TRBV10-3,few,TGTGCCATGCGGGGCGGGGGAGATACGCAGTATTTT,CAMRGGGDTQYF
TRBD1,TRBJ2-7,TRBV10-3,few,TGTGCCATCGGGCGGGACAGGGTCTACGAGCAGTACTTC,CAIGRDRVYEQYF
-,TRBJ1-1,TRBV18,many,TGTGCCAGCTCACCACGGTGGGACGGGGCGAACACTGAAGCTTTCTTT,CASSPRWDGANTEAFF
TRBD1,TRBJ1-2,TRBV5-5,many,TGTGCCAGCAGCACCGGACAGGGCGCACGCTATGGCTACACCTTC,CASSTGQGARYGYTF
TRBD1,TRBJ1-3,TRBV5-5,-,TGTGCCAGCAGCTTGGTAGGGACAGGGTCTAGCTCTGGAAACACCATATATTTT,CASSLVGTGSSSGNTIYF
TRBD2,TRBJ2-1,TRBV27,many,TGTGCCAGCACCCGAGTGGCGGGAGCTGGTAATGAGCAGTTCTTC,CASTRVAGAGNEQFF
-,TRBJ1-1,TRBV5-1,many,TGCGCCAGCAGCTTTGTAGGGTATGACACTGAAGCTTTCTTT,CASSFVGYDTEAFF
-,TRBJ1-1,TRBV7-3,many,TGTGCCAGCAGCTTAGAGATCATGAACACTGAAGCTTTCTTT,CASSLEIMNTEAFF
TRBD2,TRBJ2-2,TRBV4-1,few,TGCGCCAGCAGCCAAGATCGTTCGCTAGCGGGATCCGGGGAGCTGTTTTTT,CASSQDRSLAGSGELFF
TRBD2,TRBJ2-1,TRBV29-1,many,TGCAGCGGCGGGAGGGCCGTAAATGAGCAGTTCTTC,CSGGRAVNEQFF
-,TRBJ2-3,TRBV19,-,TGTGCCAGTAGTACGCAAATAACAGATACGCAGTATTTT,CASSTQITDTQYF
-,TRBJ2-3,TRBV28,few,TGTGCCAGCAGTGAGTCGGAAGCAGGCACAGATACGCAGTATTTT,CASSESEAGTDTQYF
TRBD1,TRBJ1-1,TRBV6-1,many,TGTGCCAGCAGATCAGGGGGCGGGGGCACTGAAGCTTTCTTT,CASRSGGGGTEAFF
-,TRBJ2-3,TRBV12-5,-,TGTGCTAGTGGTGGGGACTTACAAACAGATACGCAGTATTTT,CASGGDLQTDTQYF
TRBD1,TRBJ2-1,TRBV7-2,-,TGTGCCAGCAGCTTAAGGGGGCAGGGCGTAAACAATGAGCAGTTCTTC,CASSLRGQGVNNEQFF